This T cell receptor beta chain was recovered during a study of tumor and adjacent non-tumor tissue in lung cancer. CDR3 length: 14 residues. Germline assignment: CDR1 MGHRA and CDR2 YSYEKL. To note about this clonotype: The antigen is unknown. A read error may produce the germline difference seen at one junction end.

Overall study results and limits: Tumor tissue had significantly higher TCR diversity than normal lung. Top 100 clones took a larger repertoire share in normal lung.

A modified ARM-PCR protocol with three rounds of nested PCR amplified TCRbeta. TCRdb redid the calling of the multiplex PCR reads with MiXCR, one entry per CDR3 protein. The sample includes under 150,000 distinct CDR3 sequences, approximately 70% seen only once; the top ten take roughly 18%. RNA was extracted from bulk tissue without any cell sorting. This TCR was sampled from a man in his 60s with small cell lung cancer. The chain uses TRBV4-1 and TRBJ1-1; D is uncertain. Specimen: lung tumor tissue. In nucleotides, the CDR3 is TGCGCCATCAGCCAAGATCGGTTGAACAATGAAGCTTTCTTT. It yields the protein CAISQDRLNNEAFF.